Below, one T cell receptor (beta chain) is given with its context. The data belong to a study of blood T cell repertoires in COVID-19. About the study: Specimens from acute and convalescent COVID-19 originated in the United States, Italy and Spain. T cells, B-cell-depleted T cells, or PBMCs provided the cDNA or gDNA that served as material.

In the source study's methods: Amplification from reference gene primers served as the basis for estimated nucleated cell counts. Data came from immunoSEQ multiplex PCR; TCRdb stores just in-frame clones and leaves some out. V, J and clone size reflect that table, while D and trimming were determined from the DNA. This table has 190,000 or so clones, under 90% appearing once. The germline V gene has CDR1 LGHDT and CDR2 YNNKEL (reference sequence). V trimming: 1 base; J trimming: 4 bases; junction bases outside the gene matches: 14. The CDR3 has 18 residues. This clonotype was sampled from a middle-aged man with acute or convalescent COVID-19. This rearrangement joins TRBV3-1 (or the pseudogene TRBV3-2) to TRBJ2-3; 7 bases line up with TRBD1. The sequencing sample was made of peripheral blood. The CDR3 DNA sequence: TGTGCCAGCAGCCAAGCAAAGGGGGCAGGGGGTCTGTCAGATACGCAGTATTTT. The encoded protein is CASSQAKGAGGLSDTQYF.